A single sample gave rise to the 25 T cell receptor beta chains below, sequenced in a study of blood T cell repertoires in COVID-19. Clones were sequenced by immunoSEQ multiplex PCR, and TCRdb holds only the in-frame ones, with some missing. This table has 100,000 to 150,000 clones, about 80% appearing once. The sequenced sample was peripheral blood. All receptors come from a woman aged 45-65 years with acute or convalescent COVID-19.

This clone was found a few times. In the same sample, other DNA sequences code for this CDR3. The genes are TRBV3-1 (or the pseudogene TRBV3-2) and TRBJ1-6, with D perhaps matching TRBD1 (6 bases). This CDR3 has 14 residues. Germline V gives CDR1 LGHDT, CDR2 YNNKEL (reference sequence). The V and J ends lost 1 base and 9 bases respectively, with 10 bases between them. CDR3 DNA: TGTGCCAGCAGCCAAGGGGGGCAGGGTTCACCCCTCCACTTT. It translates to CASSQGGQGSPLHF.

The chain couples TRBV9 to TRBJ1-1; TRBD1 agrees at 9 bases. This CDR3 has 14 amino acids. Germline V CDR1 and CDR2: SGDLS, YYNGEE. V trimming: 3 bases; J trimming: 8 bases; junction bases outside the gene matches: 8. CDR3 DNA: TGTGCCAGCAGCGACCCGGGACAGGGTACAGAAGCTTTCTTT. Encoded protein: CASSDPGQGTEAFF.

The chain has TRBV3-1 (or the pseudogene TRBV3-2) and TRBJ2-1; 9 bases agree with TRBD2. V shed 4 bases and J 6 bases; nucleotides not matched to a gene: 10. The germline gives CDR1 LGHDT, CDR2 YNNKEL (reference sequence). The CDR3 runs 16 residues. CDR3 residues: CASSPWTSVDSNEQFF. As DNA, the CDR3 is TGTGCCAGCAGCCCATGGACTAGCGTAGATTCCAATGAGCAGTTCTTC.

J is TRBJ2-4 and V is TRBV7-9; D gene uncertain. The CDR3 totals 15 residues. The V gene's germline CDR1 is SEHNR and CDR2 FQNEAQ (reference sequence). Trimming took off 6 bases at V and 0 bases at J, with 12 bases between the two ends. The CDR3 DNA is TGTGCCAGCAGTCCTGACTGGTTAGCCAAAAACATTCAGTACTTC. Encoded protein: CASSPDWLAKNIQYF.

The chain employs TRBV19 and TRBJ1-2, with 7 bases matching TRBD1. The junction had 10 bases not matched to a gene; V was cut back by 3 bases and J by 3 bases. The germline V gene encodes CDR1 LNHDA and CDR2 SQIVND (reference sequence). The CDR3 spans 16 residues. The CDR3 sequence is CASSIPPGQSYYGYTF. The CDR3 coding sequence is TGTGCCAGTAGTATTCCTCCGGGACAGTCCTACTATGGCTACACCTTC.

Of note for this clone: At one end the junction does not follow the germline gene, possibly because of a read error. This chain uses TRBV5-1 with TRBJ2-2, with D possibly TRBD2 on 5 matching bases. Germline CDR1 SGHRS, CDR2 YFSETQ. This CDR3 is 15 amino acids long. CDR3 region: CASGLKTPAGGELFF. The CDR3 DNA is TGCGCCAGCGGCTTAAAGACACCGGCGGGCGGGGAGCTGTTTTTT.

This clone occurred a few times. J is TRBJ1-2 and V is TRBV28; TRBD1 might be the D (6 bases). V shed 5 bases and J shed 7 bases, with 17 bases lying between them. Looked up from germline, CDR1 is MDHEN and CDR2 is SYDVKM. The CDR3 spans 14 residues. The CDR3 region is CASSPNSGVRGYTF. The CDR3 DNA sequence: TGTGCCAGCAGTCCCAATTCAGGGGTGCGTGGCTACACCTTC.

The chain employs TRBV30 and TRBJ2-2; TRBD1 agrees at 7 bases. CDR3 size: 14 residues. J was trimmed by 7 bases and V by 0 bases; bases with no gene match: 5. Germline V gene data show CDR1 as GTSNPN and CDR2 as SVGIG (reference sequence). The CDR3 region has the DNA TGTGCCTGGAGTGTAGACAGGGCAATCGGGGAGCTGTTTTTT. This encodes CAWSVDRAIGELFF.

The rearrangement links TRBV11-1 to TRBJ2-1; 8 positions match TRBD1. J was trimmed by 14 bases and V by 1 base; bases with no gene match: 7. Germline CDR1 reads SGHAT; CDR2 reads FQDESV (reference sequence). The CDR3 contains 13 residues. This chain's CDR3 is CASSLEETGVKFF. The CDR3 DNA follows: TGTGCCAGCAGCTTAGAGGAGACAGGGGTAAAGTTCTTC. The full variable domain, rest sourced from reference TRBV11-1 and TRBJ2-1, is EAEVAQSPRYKITEKSQAVAFWCDPISGHATLYWYRQILGQGPELLVQFQDESVVDDSQLPKDRFSAERLKGVDSTLKIQPAELGDSAMYLCASSLEETGVKFFGPGTRLTVL.

The V call is TRBV5-1, the J call TRBJ1-2; 7 bases map to TRBD1. Germline V gives CDR1 SGHRS, CDR2 YFSETQ. Trimming cost V 4 bases and J 0 bases; bases outside gene matches: 6. This CDR3 contains 15 residues. The CDR3 DNA follows: TGCGCCAGCAGCCGGGGGACAGAGGCTAACTATGGCTACACCTTC. Translating it yields CASSRGTEANYGYTF.

J is TRBJ1-2 and V is TRBV6-5; possible D gene TRBD1, 5 bases. V lost 6 bases to trimming and J lost 4 bases, with 12 bases between them. The germline V gene has CDR1 MNHEY and CDR2 SVGAGI. This CDR3 contains 13 residues. The CDR3 loop reads CASRSGGFYGYTF. The CDR3 DNA reads as TGTGCCAGCAGGTCGGGGGGGTTCTATGGCTACACCTTC.

The rearrangement uses TRBV9 and TRBJ2-3, with no clear D. Germline V gene sequence: CDR1 SGDLS, CDR2 YYNGEE. Trimming took 3 bases from V and 4 from J, leaving 9 bases between them. CDR3 size: 13 residues. The CDR3 sequence is CASSEIAADTQYF. CDR3 bases: TGTGCCAGCAGCGAAATAGCCGCAGATACGCAGTATTTT.

The chain combines TRBV6-5 with TRBJ1-1; maybe TRBD1 (5 bases). The CDR3 runs to 13 residues. With 6 bases removed from V and 10 bases from J, the gap between germline ends came to 18 bases. Germline V gives CDR1 MNHEY, CDR2 SVGAGI. The chain's CDR3 is CASREQTANGAFF. DNA for the CDR3: TGTGCCAGCAGGGAGCAGACAGCAAATGGAGCTTTCTTT.

The chain links TRBV19 to TRBJ2-2, with D maybe TRBD1 (5 bases). Germline lookup yields CDR1 LNHDA and CDR2 SQIVND (reference sequence). V was shortened by 7 bases and J by 0 bases, with 9 bases between the two germline ends. The CDR3 extends over 14 amino acids. The CDR3 nucleotides are TGTGCCAGTATGTGGACACCGAACACCGGGGAGCTGTTTTTT. It encodes CASMWTPNTGELFF.

The J gene is TRBJ2-1, the V gene TRBV5-1, with no clear D. V lost 3 bases, J lost 0 bases, and 16 bases lay in between. Germline assignment: CDR1 SGHRS and CDR2 YFSETQ. This CDR3 is 17 amino acids long. The CDR3 DNA sequence: TGCGCCAGCAGCTCTAGGTGGAGCCGCAACTCCTACAATGAGCAGTTCTTC. Its translation is CASSSRWSRNSYNEQFF.

This rearrangement joins TRBV9 to TRBJ1-2; tentative D call: TRBD1 (5 bases). This CDR3 is built from 15 residues. Germline loops: CDR1 SGDLS, CDR2 YYNGEE. V lost 3 bases and J 5 bases, leaving 17 bases between the germline ends. CDR3 DNA sequence: TGTGCCAGCAGCGCTGGTACAGGATCTTATTATGGCTACACCTTC. This translates into CASSAGTGSYYGYTF. Together with reference TRBV9 and TRBJ1-2, the CDR3 gives the full variable domain: DSGVTQTPKHLITATGQRVTLRCSPRSGDLSVYWYQQSLDQGLQFLIQYYNGEERAKGNILERFSAQQFPDLHSELNLSSLELGDSALYFCASSAGTGSYYGYTFGSGTRLTVV.

The rearrangement uses TRBV5-4 and TRBJ1-1, with TRBD1 as a possible D gene (5 bases). The ends were cut back, 4 bases at V and 1 base at J, with 14 bases in the middle. The CDR3 loop spans 15 amino acids. Germline CDR1 and CDR2: SGHNT and YYREEE (reference sequence). The CDR3 DNA is TGTGCCAGCAGCCCAGGGCGACATTGGAACACTGAAGCTTTCTTT. It codes for CASSPGRHWNTEAFF. Using reference TRBV5-4 and TRBJ1-1 for the parts outside the CDR3, the full variable domain is ETGVTQSPTHLIKTRGQQVTLRCSSQSGHNTVSWYQQALGQGPQFIFQYYREEENGRGNFPPRFSGLQFPNYSSELNVNALELDDSALYLCASSPGRHWNTEAFFGQGTRLTVV.

The gene calls are TRBV6-2 or TRBV6-3 and TRBJ1-2; 10 bases fit TRBD1. Germline CDR1 reads MNHEY; CDR2 reads SVGEGT. The J segment lost 0 bases and the V segment lost 5 bases, leaving 9 bases of the junction unmatched. The length of the CDR3 is 17 residues. The CDR3 region is CASSTAGTGVANYGYTF. The DNA for the CDR3 is TGTGCCAGCAGTACAGCCGGGACAGGGGTTGCTAACTATGGCTACACCTTC.

V gene TRBV5-1 combines with J gene TRBJ1-3; D unresolved. The CDR3 sequence is 16 residues long. Germline V gene data show CDR1 as SGHRS and CDR2 as YFSETQ. Trimming left V 0 bases short and J 0 bases short, with 10 bases between. Here the CDR3 reads CASSLVPTSSGNTIYF. The CDR3 DNA is TGCGCCAGCAGCTTGGTACCGACTAGCTCTGGAAACACCATATATTTT.

The CDR3 DNA is TGTGCCAGCAGCTTAGATTCACAGGGTGCGCGTGGCTACACCTTC. Its translation: CASSLDSQGARGYTF. V usage is TRBV11-2 and J usage is TRBJ1-2; weak D call: TRBD1 (6 bases). CDR1 is SGHAT, CDR2 FQNNGV, per germline. The germline V and J ends were trimmed by 0 bases and 7 bases, with 15 bases remaining between them. The CDR3 contains 15 residues.

V usage is TRBV7-8 and J usage is TRBJ1-4; D call uncertain. CDR1 and CDR2 (germline): SGHVS, FQNEAQ. This CDR3 is built from 14 residues. The ends were cut back, 5 bases at V and 5 bases at J, with 12 bases in the middle. CDR3 region: CASSPAGLNEKLFF. The CDR3 DNA reads as TGTGCCAGCAGCCCCGCAGGCCTAAATGAAAAACTGTTTTTT.

This clone was found once. The chain combines TRBV5-4 with TRBJ2-5; tentative D call: TRBD1 (6 bases). CDR1 SGHNT and CDR2 YYREEE come from the germline V gene (reference sequence). CDR3 size: 14 residues. The V end lost 1 base, the J end lost 2 bases, and 9 bases lay between the germline ends. The CDR3 here is CASSLWQGQETQYF. In DNA form, the CDR3 reads TGTGCCAGCAGCTTGTGGCAGGGGCAAGAGACCCAGTACTTC.

The V gene is TRBV5-6, the J gene TRBJ2-2; 7 bases are a match to TRBD1. The CDR3 covers 14 residues. With 3 bases clipped from V and 6 bases from J, the junction kept 5 bases outside the gene matches. Germline V CDR1 and CDR2: SGHDT, YYEEEE. CDR3 nucleotides: TGTGCCAGCAGCTCACAGGGGTTCCCCGGGGAGCTGTTTTTT. It translates to CASSSQGFPGELFF.

V and J are TRBV5-1 and TRBJ1-4; D unresolved. V was clipped by 0 bases and J by 10 bases, with 7 bases between them. CDR3 size: 12 residues. Germline CDR1 reads SGHRS; CDR2 reads YFSETQ. The CDR3 protein is CASSLGQGKLFF. The CDR3, as DNA: TGCGCCAGCAGCTTGGGACAAGGAAAACTGTTTTTT.

This chain uses TRBV3-1 (or the pseudogene TRBV3-2) with TRBJ2-5; possible D gene TRBD2, 6 bases. The ends were cut back, 2 bases at V and 4 bases at J, with 8 bases in the middle. The CDR3 contains 13 residues. CDR1 is LGHDT, CDR2 YNNKEL, per germline (reference sequence). The CDR3 loop is CASSQRGRETQYF. CDR3 coding DNA: TGTGCCAGCAGCCAACGGGGGAGAGAGACCCAGTACTTC.